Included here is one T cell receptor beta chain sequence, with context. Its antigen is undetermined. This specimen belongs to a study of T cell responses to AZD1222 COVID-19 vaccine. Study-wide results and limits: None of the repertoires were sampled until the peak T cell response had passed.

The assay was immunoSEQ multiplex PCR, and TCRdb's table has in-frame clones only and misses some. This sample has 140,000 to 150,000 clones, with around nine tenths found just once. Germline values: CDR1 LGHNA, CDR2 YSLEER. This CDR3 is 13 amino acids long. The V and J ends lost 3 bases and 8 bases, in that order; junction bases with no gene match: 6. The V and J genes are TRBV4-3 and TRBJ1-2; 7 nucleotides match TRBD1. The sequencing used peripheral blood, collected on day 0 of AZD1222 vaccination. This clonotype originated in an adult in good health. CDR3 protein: CASSQLGGTGYTF. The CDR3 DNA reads TGCGCCAGCAGCCAGCTAGGGGGCACGGGCTACACCTTC.